The clone carrying this TCR beta chain is a singleton in its sample. Its antigen is not known. The CDR3 regions of TCR beta were amplified from RNA transcripts. In the first-round RT-PCR of the TCR CDR3, the HTBI primer set was used. TCRdb re-called the multiplex PCR reads with MiXCR, one entry per CDR3 protein. This table has 480,000 or so distinct CDR3 sequences, about 15% appearing once. Germline lookup yields CDR1 LGHDT and CDR2 YNNKEL (reference sequence). The V end lost 0 bases, the J end lost 2 bases, and 8 bases lay between the germline ends. The CDR3 is made up of 14 amino acids. Aged 18 to 65, the patients had hyperthyroidism that was newly diagnosed and had lasted under 2 months. The sample originates from a study of T cells in Graves' hyperthyroidism and ophthalmopathy. Points from the study as a whole: Blood samples included most of the expanded thyroid clonotypes exceeding 0.001.

What was sequenced was blood. The V and J genes are TRBV3-1 and TRBJ2-7; D unclear. This TCR derives from a woman between 18 and 29 years old with Graves' hyperthyroidism. As DNA, the CDR3 is TGTGCCAGCAGCCAAGAGGCCCGTACCTACGAGCAGTACTTC. Encoded protein: CASSQEARTYEQYF.